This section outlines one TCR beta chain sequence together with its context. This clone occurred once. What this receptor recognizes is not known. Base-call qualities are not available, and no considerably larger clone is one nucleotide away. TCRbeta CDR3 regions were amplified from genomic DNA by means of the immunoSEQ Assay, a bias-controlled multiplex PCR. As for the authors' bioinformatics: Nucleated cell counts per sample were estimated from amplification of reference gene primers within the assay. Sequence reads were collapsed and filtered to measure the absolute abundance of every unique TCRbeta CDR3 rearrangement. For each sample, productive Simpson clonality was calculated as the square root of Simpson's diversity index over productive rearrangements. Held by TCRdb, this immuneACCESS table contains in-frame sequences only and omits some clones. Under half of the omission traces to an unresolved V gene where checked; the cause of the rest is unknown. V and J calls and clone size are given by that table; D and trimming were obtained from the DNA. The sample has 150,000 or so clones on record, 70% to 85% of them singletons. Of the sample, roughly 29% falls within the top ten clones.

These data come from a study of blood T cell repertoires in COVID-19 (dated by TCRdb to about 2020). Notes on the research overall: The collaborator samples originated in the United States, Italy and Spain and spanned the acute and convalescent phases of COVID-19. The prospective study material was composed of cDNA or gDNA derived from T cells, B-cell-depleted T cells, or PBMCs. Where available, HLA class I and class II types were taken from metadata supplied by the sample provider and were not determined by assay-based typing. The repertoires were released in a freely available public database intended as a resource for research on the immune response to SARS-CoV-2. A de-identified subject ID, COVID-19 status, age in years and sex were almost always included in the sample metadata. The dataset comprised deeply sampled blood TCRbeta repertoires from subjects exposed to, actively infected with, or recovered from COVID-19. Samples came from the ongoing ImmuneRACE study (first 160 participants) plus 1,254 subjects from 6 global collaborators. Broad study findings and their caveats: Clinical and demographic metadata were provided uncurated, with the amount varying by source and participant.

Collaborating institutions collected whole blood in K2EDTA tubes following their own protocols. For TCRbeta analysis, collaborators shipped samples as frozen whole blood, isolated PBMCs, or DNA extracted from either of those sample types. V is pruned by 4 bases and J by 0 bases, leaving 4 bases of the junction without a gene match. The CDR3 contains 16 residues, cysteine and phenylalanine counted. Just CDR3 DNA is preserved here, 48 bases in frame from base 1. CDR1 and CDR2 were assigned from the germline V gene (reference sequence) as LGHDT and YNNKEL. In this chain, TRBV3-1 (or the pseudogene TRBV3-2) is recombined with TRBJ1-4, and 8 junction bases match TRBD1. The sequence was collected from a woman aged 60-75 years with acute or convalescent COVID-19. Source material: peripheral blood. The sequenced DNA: TGTGCCAGCAGCCCCGGACAGGGCGCAACTAATGAAAAACTGTTTTTT. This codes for CASSPGQGATNEKLFF.